This T cell receptor beta chain derives from a study of T-cell reconstitution after alpha-beta-depleted transplantation in children (dated by TCRdb to 2016 to 2018). The study in broad terms: Using TCR repertoire profiling, the study quantitatively followed how T-cell immune reconstitution unfolded in children after TCRalphabeta/CD19-depleted allogeneic hematopoietic cell transplantation.

In this sample, this clonotype turned up many times. Its antigen specificity is not known. No qualities accompany the bases; no much larger clone lies one base away. The treatment or condition label corresponds to: allogeneic hematopoietic cell transplantation with graft depleted of TCRalphabeta T cells and CD19 B cells. The children who served as transplant recipients had been given grafts of TCRalphabeta/CD19-depleted allogeneic hematopoietic cells. Library construction relied on PCR. Sequencing used an Illumina HiSeq 2500. TCR libraries were prepared with molecular barcoding, using unique molecular identifiers to normalize TCRbeta repertoire quantification. Through fastp at Q25 and MiXCR, TCRdb rebuilt clones from the public reads, retaining in-frame beta chains. One record per CDR3 amino acid sequence lists the most common genes and DNA. Present in this sample are about 290,000 distinct CDR3 sequences, almost 8% of which were seen just once. The ten most abundant clones make up approximately 9% of the sample.

The investigation overall reported the following: Apparently early alphabetaT-cell count recovery about two months after transplant reportedly relied on only several hundred rapidly expanded clones derived from non-depleted graft cells. The high TCRbeta diversity at day 60 in some patients was ascribed to recipient T cells and intrathymic progenitors that had survived conditioning. The frequencies of hyperexpanded clones fell over the following months, and after one year, T-cell counts and TCRbeta diversity were mostly attributed to newly produced T cells.

From the cysteine up to the phenylalanine, the CDR3 has a length of 14 residues. CDR3 DNA only is kept here, 42 bases in frame from base 1. V is reduced by 5 bases and J by 0 bases, leaving a spacing of 8 bases between them. From a lookup of the germline V gene, CDR1 and CDR2 are SGHTA and FQGNSA. This sequence originates from a female patient under 10 years old who had a stem cell transplant for Fanconi anemia, so the T cells may come from the graft donor. The receptor chain draws on TRBV7-2 and TRBJ2-1; TRBD2 could be the D gene, as 6 bases match. Specimen: peripheral blood, collected 360 days after TCRalphabeta/CD19-depleted stem cell transplant. At the DNA level, the sequence is TGTGCCAGCAGCCAGACTAGCTCCTACAATGAGCAGTTCTTC. It codes for CASSQTSSYNEQFF.